This TCR beta chain was documented in a study of low-dose radiotherapy and immunotherapy resistance in tumors. cDNA synthesis used a TRAV/TRBV-specific primer set for both chains. Amplification of TCRs used a constant-region primer and V-primer adapter for around 19 PCR cycles. In vitro transcription served to amplify the isolated mRNA. One entry per CDR3 protein results from TCRdb running MiXCR on the reads. The profile shows around 9,300 distinct CDR3 sequences, roughly three quarters of them singletons. Trimming at V came to 5 bases and at J to 7 bases, leaving 7 bases not matched to a gene. Germline CDR1 and CDR2: MDHEN and SYDVKM. The CDR3 contains 14 residues.

The chain combines TRBV28 with TRBJ2-1; TRBD1 agrees at 8 bases. The source of this sequence is a human donor with advanced metastatic prostate, ovarian, gallbladder or colorectal cancer (not recorded which). This table probably holds off-target reads from a library built for another chain. CDR3 DNA: TGTGCCAGCAGTGCGGACAGGGCCATGAATGAGCAGTTCTTC. It is translated as CASSADRAMNEQFF.